Listed below are T cell receptor beta chains from one sample, sequenced in a study of T cells in Graves' hyperthyroidism and ophthalmopathy. TCRdb itself ran the multiplex PCR reads through MiXCR, one entry per CDR3 protein. The sample shows approximately 610,000 distinct CDR3 sequences, 16% of them seen only once. The specimen sequenced was blood. Receptors were obtained from a woman aged 18-30 years with Graves' hyperthyroidism. Each CDR3 is given with its conserved first and last residue. The order of the fields is D gene, J gene, clone size, V gene, CDR3 protein, CDR3 DNA. A D gene is named only where the DNA matches it firmly. Rows give clone size only sometimes, using once, few, many, or a class for an expanded clone.

NA | TRBJ2-7 | NA | TRBV12-3/TRBV12-4 | CASSFARDGEQYF | TGTGCCAGCAGTTTCGCTAGGGATGGGGAGCAGTACTTC
TRBD1 | TRBJ2-7 | many | TRBV7-2 | CASSLGVGTGNHEQYF | TGTGCCAGCAGCTTAGGAGTTGGGACAGGGAACCACGAGCAGTACTTC
NA | TRBJ1-1 | many | TRBV3-1 | CASGGRWNTEAFF | TGTGCCAGCGGGGGACGGTGGAACACTGAAGCTTTCTTT
NA | TRBJ1-5 | NA | TRBV19 | CASTPDGNQPQHF | TGTGCCAGTACCCCGGACGGAAATCAGCCCCAGCATTTT
TRBD1 | TRBJ2-5 | NA | TRBV6-2/TRBV6-3 | CASRSTGGGETQYF | TGTGCCAGTCGGTCTACAGGGGGCGGAGAGACCCAGTACTTC
NA | TRBJ1-1 | many | TRBV7-2 | CASSLRSRTEAFF | TGTGCCAGCAGCTTACGCAGTCGGACTGAAGCTTTCTTT
NA | TRBJ2-3 | many | TRBV5-1 | CASSLTGTPTDTQYF | TGCGCCAGCAGCTTAACCGGGACACCCACAGATACGCAGTATTTT
NA | TRBJ2-1 | many | TRBV11-2 | CASSLDLLGLGASNEQFF | TGTGCCAGCAGCTTAGATCTTTTGGGGCTGGGGGCGAGCAATGAGCAGTTCTTC
NA | TRBJ2-7 | NA | TRBV4-1 | CASSPQWGHYEQYF | TGCGCCAGCAGCCCTCAGTGGGGCCACTACGAGCAGTACTTC
NA | TRBJ1-1 | many | TRBV6-2/TRBV6-3 | CASSYSIGEGYNTEAFF | TGTGCCAGCAGTTACTCGATCGGGGAAGGGTACAACACTGAAGCTTTCTTT
NA | TRBJ1-3 | few | TRBV12-3/TRBV12-4 | CASSLRTEPGNTIYF | TGTGCCAGCAGTTTAAGGACAGAGCCTGGAAACACCATATATTTT
NA | TRBJ2-1 | few | TRBV30 | CAWRQPGGGQFF | TGTGCCTGGAGACAGCCAGGGGGGGGGCAGTTCTTC
NA | TRBJ1-6 | NA | TRBV20-1 | CSAHFGLNSPLHF | TGCAGTGCTCACTTTGGGCTAAATTCACCCCTCCACTTT
TRBD2 | TRBJ2-7 | many | TRBV10-3 | CAIRRGRLAGGPDEQYF | TGTGCCATCAGGAGGGGAAGGTTAGCGGGAGGCCCCGACGAGCAGTACTTC
TRBD2 | TRBJ2-3 | many | TRBV12-3/TRBV12-4 | CASSLEASGGRTDTQYF | TGTGCCAGCAGTTTAGAGGCTAGCGGGGGTAGAACAGATACGCAGTATTTT
NA | TRBJ2-3 | many | TRBV20-1 | CSATGGQVVGTQYF | TGCAGTGCAACGGGCGGGCAGGTAGTAGGTACGCAGTATTTT
NA | TRBJ2-7 | NA | TRBV2 | CALSAEDSYEQYF | TGTGCCCTCAGTGCAGAGGACAGCTACGAGCAGTACTTC
NA | TRBJ2-7 | many | TRBV5-1 | CASSYSSTYEQYF | TGCGCCAGCAGCTATAGTTCCACCTACGAGCAGTACTTC
NA | TRBJ2-3 | NA | TRBV7-2 | CASSLAPATDTQYF | TGTGCCAGCAGCTTAGCCCCCGCCACAGATACGCAGTATTTT
TRBD1 | TRBJ1-4 | many | TRBV28 | CASSPSPRQGWGLDEKLFF | TGTGCCAGCAGTCCATCCCCCCGACAGGGATGGGGGTTAGATGAAAAACTGTTTTTT